The clone carrying this T cell receptor (beta chain) was counted between two and nine times. Antigen: not known. The record originates from a study of graft-versus-host responses after intestinal transplantation. Generated by immunoSEQ multiplex PCR, the TCRdb table keeps only in-frame clones and is missing some. The sample contains about 100,000 clones, over 75% of which appear only once. Study-wide findings and caveats: HvG clone declines early post-transplant were associated with peak circulating GvH levels.

The germline V and J ends were trimmed by 4 bases and 4 bases, with 14 bases remaining between them. The germline V gene encodes CDR1 LGHNA and CDR2 YNFKEQ. The CDR3 length is 15 residues. The J gene is TRBJ1-3, the V gene TRBV4-2; TRBD1 might be the D (6 bases). The source of this sequence is a human donor who was the organ donor for an intestinal transplant. The material was unstimulated CD4+ T cells sorted from spleen or lymph node cells, obtained before transplant. CDR3 amino acids: CASSLPPGAGNTIYF. CDR3 nucleotide sequence: TGTGCCAGCAGCCTACCTCCAGGGGCAGGAAACACCATATATTTT.